This is a list of T cell receptor beta chains from one sample in a study of T cell responses to AZD1222 COVID-19 vaccine. Libraries were prepared by immunoSEQ multiplex PCR; TCRdb keeps only in-frame clonotypes and omits some of them. Here the sample spans about 84,000 clones, 70% to 90% being singletons. Here the sequenced sample was peripheral blood, taken on day 0 of AZD1222 vaccination. These receptor sequences come from an adult in good health. CDR3s include the opening cysteine and the closing phenylalanine or tryptophan.

j_call v_call cdr3_aa
TRBJ1-2 TRBV5-1 CASSSQAGQGTYGYTF
TRBJ1-4 TRBV19 CASSQVDAGNEKLFF
TRBJ1-1 TRBV29-1 CSVAGGEAFF
TRBJ1-1 TRBV7-9 CASSDVRGGGLEAFF
TRBJ2-7 TRBV20-1 CSVLAHEQYF
TRBJ1-1 TRBV30 CAWHASNTEAFF
TRBJ1-5 TRBV6-5 CASTRTVNSNQPQHF
TRBJ1-3 TRBV18 CASSPRAGGSGNTIYF
TRBJ1-6 TRBV7-3 CASSLGSIGSPLHF
TRBJ1-2 TRBV5-1 CASSLGTESGYTF
TRBJ1-2 TRBV5-1 CASSSDNGLLYGYTF
TRBJ1-5 TRBV6-2/TRBV6-3 CASISSGTYSNQPQHF
TRBJ2-3 TRBV20-1 CSASVRAGDTQYF
TRBJ2-2 TRBV5-1 CASSPKRDPNTGELFF
TRBJ2-1 TRBV5-1 CASSLGDPNEQFF
TRBJ1-2 TRBV27 CASSFGKNYGYTF
TRBJ1-2 TRBV6-5 CASSYSGRVNYGYTF
TRBJ2-3 TRBV5-5 CASRTLGVPDTQYF
TRBJ1-4 TRBV18 CASSPRGAVTNEKLFF
TRBJ2-1 TRBV19 CASVEPGKSYNEQFF
TRBJ2-5 TRBV6-5 CASSLSSGSSETQYF
TRBJ2-3 TRBV6-5 CARSGTGTDTQYF
TRBJ2-2 TRBV11-3 CASSPDSSTGELFF
TRBJ1-2 TRBV29-1 CSVGGGLAVGGYGYTF
TRBJ1-5 TRBV6-5 CASSPRGRGNQPQHF
TRBJ2-1 TRBV24-1 CATARSGYNEQFF
TRBJ1-2 TRBV6-5 CASGFQGDKGGYTF
TRBJ2-7 TRBV5-6 CASSAGVRYEQYF
TRBJ2-5 TRBV5-1 CASSIPGLAVQETQYF
TRBJ1-4 TRBV19 CACGPATNEKLFF